Listed below are T cell receptor beta chains from one sample, sequenced in a study of Graves' ophthalmopathy and Graves' hyperthyroidism. TCRdb fed the multiplex PCR reads into MiXCR, producing one record per CDR3 protein. There are some 200,000 distinct CDR3 sequences in the sample; approximately 29% occur only once, and approximately 9.1% lies in the top ten. The sample was peripheral blood. These receptors were collected from a man aged 50-59 years with Graves' ophthalmopathy. Both conserved end residues are part of each CDR3. A D gene is named only where the DNA matches it firmly. The size field is filled for only some rows; it gives once, few, many or a size class.

TRBD2	TRBV11-2	-	TRBJ2-7	CASSKTSVGYEQYF	TGTGCCAGCAGTAAAACTAGCGTCGGGTACGAGCAGTACTTC
TRBD2	TRBV6-5	-	TRBJ2-7	CASSWAGGSYEQYF	TGTGCCAGCAGTTGGGCGGGGGGTTCCTACGAGCAGTACTTC
TRBD1	TRBV11-2	once	TRBJ1-5	CASSLDRAGGRQPQHF	TGTGCCAGCAGCTTAGATCGAGCAGGGGGAAGGCAGCCCCAGCATTTT
-	TRBV11-2	many	TRBJ1-2	CASSFSGDYGYTF	TGTGCCAGCAGCTTTTCGGGAGACTATGGCTACACCTTC
-	TRBV19	many	TRBJ2-7	CASSISSGEIYEQYF	TGTGCCAGTAGTATCAGCAGCGGAGAAATTTACGAGCAGTACTTC
-	TRBV14	-	TRBJ1-1	CASSHLTISNEAFF	TGTGCCAGCAGCCACCTCACCATCAGCAACGAAGCTTTCTTT
TRBD2	TRBV12-3/TRBV12-4	few	TRBJ2-5	CASSPGLAGGWGETQYF	TGTGCCAGCAGCCCAGGACTAGCGGGGGGCTGGGGGGAGACCCAGTACTTC
-	TRBV10-1	many	TRBJ2-2	CASSQEKGGIQTGELFF	TGCGCCAGCAGTCAGGAAAAAGGGGGAATTCAGACCGGGGAGCTGTTTTTT
TRBD2	TRBV12-3/TRBV12-4	many	TRBJ2-2	CASTPVAGGYTGELFF	TGTGCCAGCACTCCCGTAGCGGGAGGTTACACCGGGGAGCTGTTTTTT
-	TRBV6-1	-	TRBJ1-1	CASQGSLSTEAFF	TGTGCCAGCCAGGGTTCTTTGAGCACTGAAGCTTTCTTT
TRBD2	TRBV4-1	many	TRBJ2-7	CASSQGGGGRSYEQYF	TGCGCCAGCAGCCAAGGCGGGGGAGGCCGCTCCTACGAGCAGTACTTC
-	TRBV6-1	-	TRBJ2-7	CASSGAGGEQYF	TGTGCCAGCAGTGGCGCCGGGGGAGAGCAGTACTTC
-	TRBV11-2	-	TRBJ1-6	CASSPGMKDSPLHF	TGTGCCAGCAGCCCCGGGATGAAGGATTCACCCCTCCACTTT
-	TRBV6-1	many	TRBJ2-6	CASSEAWVAGANVLTF	TGTGCCAGCAGTGAAGCATGGGTTGCTGGGGCCAACGTCCTGACTTTC
-	TRBV7-2	-	TRBJ2-5	CASSTTGIRETQYF	TGTGCCAGCAGCACAACAGGGATCAGAGAGACCCAGTACTTC
-	TRBV30	many	TRBJ2-3	CAWSVLSRGSAQYF	TGTGCCTGGAGTGTACTGTCGAGGGGGAGTGCGCAGTATTTT
-	TRBV4-3	-	TRBJ1-6	CVISQAAGEWNSPLHF	TGCGTCATCAGCCAAGCCGCGGGGGAGTGGAATTCACCCCTCCACTTT
-	TRBV4-2	many	TRBJ2-7	CASSATGYEQYF	TGTGCCAGCAGCGCGACAGGCTACGAGCAGTACTTC
TRBD1	TRBV12-5	many	TRBJ2-2	CASGLGGQFGFGNTGELFF	TGTGCTAGTGGTTTGGGGGGACAGTTCGGTTTTGGAAACACCGGGGAGCTGTTTTTT
TRBD2	TRBV6-2/TRBV6-3	-	TRBJ2-2	CASRTSGRNAHTGELFF	TGTGCCAGCAGAACTAGCGGGAGGAACGCCCACACCGGGGAGCTGTTTTTT
TRBD1	TRBV10-3	-	TRBJ2-5	CARTGGETQYF	TGTGCCAGGACAGGGGGAGAGACCCAGTACTTC
TRBD1	TRBV6-2/TRBV6-3	once	TRBJ2-5	CASSYSTGGQETQYF	TGTGCCAGCAGTTACTCAACAGGGGGACAAGAGACCCAGTACTTC
-	TRBV15	many	TRBJ2-7	CATSSGEAYEQYF	TGTGCCACCAGCAGCGGGGAGGCCTACGAGCAGTACTTC
TRBD1	TRBV12-5	few	TRBJ2-7	CASGTGQGGEQYF	TGTGCTAGTGGAACGGGACAGGGGGGCGAGCAGTACTTC